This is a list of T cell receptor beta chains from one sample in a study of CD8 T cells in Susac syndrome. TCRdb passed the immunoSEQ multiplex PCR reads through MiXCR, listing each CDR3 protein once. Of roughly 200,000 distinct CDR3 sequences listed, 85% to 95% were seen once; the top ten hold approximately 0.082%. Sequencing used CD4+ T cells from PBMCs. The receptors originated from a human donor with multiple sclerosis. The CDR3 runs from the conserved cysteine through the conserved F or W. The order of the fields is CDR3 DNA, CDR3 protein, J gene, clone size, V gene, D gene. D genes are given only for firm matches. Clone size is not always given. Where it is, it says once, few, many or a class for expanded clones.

DNA: TGTGCCAGCAGTTTAGCTGCAGGGTACGAGCAGTACTTC; CDR3: CASSLAAGYEQYF; J: TRBJ2-7; size: few; V: TRBV27; D: .
DNA: TGCAGCGTTATGACAGGGACCCTGAACACTGAAGCTTTCTTT; CDR3: CSVMTGTLNTEAFF; J: TRBJ1-1; size: .; V: TRBV29-1; D: TRBD1
DNA: TGCGCCAGCAGCCAAAGGGGTGGGGAGGGGGATACGCAGTATTTT; CDR3: CASSQRGGEGDTQYF; J: TRBJ2-3; size: .; V: TRBV4-1; D: TRBD2
DNA: TGTGCCAGCTCTGGACAGGGGGAGACCCAGTACTTC; CDR3: CASSGQGETQYF; J: TRBJ2-5; size: .; V: TRBV2; D: TRBD1
DNA: TGTGCCATTTTCGGCCCCAGGGGCGACGAGCAGTACTTC; CDR3: CAIFGPRGDEQYF; J: TRBJ2-7; size: .; V: TRBV24-1; D: .
DNA: TGCAGTGCTGACCGGGGGGTCTACAATGAGCAGTTCTTC; CDR3: CSADRGVYNEQFF; J: TRBJ2-1; size: .; V: TRBV20-1; D: TRBD2
DNA: TGTGCCAGCAGTCCCGGCCCGGGGACCGCCATCCGGCCCCAGCATTTT; CDR3: CASSPGPGTAIRPQHF; J: TRBJ1-5; size: .; V: TRBV6-1; D: .
DNA: TGTGCCAGCAGCCAAGGTAGCGGGGGGCGAACGTACGAGCAGTACTTC; CDR3: CASSQGSGGRTYEQYF; J: TRBJ2-7; size: .; V: TRBV4-2; D: TRBD2
DNA: TGTGCCAGCAGTTCCGGGCTGGTAGTGACCCAGTACTTC; CDR3: CASSSGLVVTQYF; J: TRBJ2-5; size: .; V: TRBV6-5; D: .
DNA: TGTGCCAGCAGTCTTCCGGGACAGGGAGATCAGCCCCAGCATTTT; CDR3: CASSLPGQGDQPQHF; J: TRBJ1-5; size: .; V: TRBV6-6; D: TRBD1
DNA: TGTGCCAGCAGCCAAGATGTCGCGACAGACTATGGCTACACCTTC; CDR3: CASSQDVATDYGYTF; J: TRBJ1-2; size: .; V: TRBV3-1; D: .
DNA: TGTGCCAGCAGTGTTGTAGCGGGGAGAGGGACAGATACGCAGTATTTT; CDR3: CASSVVAGRGTDTQYF; J: TRBJ2-3; size: .; V: TRBV6-1; D: TRBD2
DNA: TGCGCCAGCAGCTCCCTGGGACAGGAGTATGGCTACACCTTC; CDR3: CASSSLGQEYGYTF; J: TRBJ1-2; size: .; V: TRBV5-1; D: TRBD1
DNA: TGTGCCAGCAGCTTCAGGGGAGAGCGGTCACCCCTCCACTTT; CDR3: CASSFRGERSPLHF; J: TRBJ1-6; size: .; V: TRBV3-1; D: .
DNA: TGCAGCGTTGTCAGGAGCACTGAAGCTTTCTTT; CDR3: CSVVRSTEAFF; J: TRBJ1-1; size: .; V: TRBV29-1; D: .
DNA: TGTGCCAGCAGCACCCACTCGGCCGTAGGGCCCTACGAGCAGTACTTC; CDR3: CASSTHSAVGPYEQYF; J: TRBJ2-7; size: .; V: TRBV9; D: .
DNA: TGTGCCTGGAGGGACAGCATGAACACTGAAGCTTTCTTT; CDR3: CAWRDSMNTEAFF; J: TRBJ1-1; size: .; V: TRBV30; D: .
DNA: TGTGCCAGCAGCGGAGGCGGGCAGGGAAGAGAGACCCAGTACTTC; CDR3: CASSGGGQGRETQYF; J: TRBJ2-5; size: .; V: TRBV9; D: .
DNA: TGTGCCAGCGGCGGACAGGCGAACACTGAAGCTTTCTTT; CDR3: CASGGQANTEAFF; J: TRBJ1-1; size: .; V: TRBV6-5; D: TRBD1
DNA: TGTGCCAGCAGTTCCCTAACCGATACGCAGTATTTT; CDR3: CASSSLTDTQYF; J: TRBJ2-3; size: .; V: TRBV6-5; D: .
DNA: TGTGCCAGCACCACAATCGGGGGGGGCGGTACCGGGGAGCTGTTTTTT; CDR3: CASTTIGGGGTGELFF; J: TRBJ2-2; size: .; V: TRBV6-1; D: TRBD2
DNA: TGTGCCAGCAGGCGTGGAGGCACAGATACGCAGTATTTT; CDR3: CASRRGGTDTQYF; J: TRBJ2-3; size: few; V: TRBV12-3/TRBV12-4; D: .
DNA: TGCAGTGCTAGTCCCCAGGTGGCGGATACGCAGTATTTT; CDR3: CSASPQVADTQYF; J: TRBJ2-3; size: .; V: TRBV20-1; D: .
DNA: TGTGCCAGCAGCTCCTCCGGGCCCCAAAATGAGCAGTTCTTC; CDR3: CASSSSGPQNEQFF; J: TRBJ2-1; size: .; V: TRBV7-6; D: .
DNA: TGCAGCGCGGGGGGGGTAAAAGGGCACACCTTC; CDR3: CSAGGVKGHTF; J: TRBJ1-2; size: .; V: TRBV29-1; D: .
DNA: TGCAGTGCCACCCGGAGTGCAGTGGTAGATACGCAGTATTTT; CDR3: CSATRSAVVDTQYF; J: TRBJ2-3; size: .; V: TRBV20-1; D: .
DNA: TGTGCCAGCAGCCTACCGGACAGGGGCGGGAACACCGGGGAGCTGTTTTTT; CDR3: CASSLPDRGGNTGELFF; J: TRBJ2-2; size: .; V: TRBV9; D: TRBD1
DNA: TGTGCCAGCAGTTATAGTGGGGACAATGAGCAGTTCTTC; CDR3: CASSYSGDNEQFF; J: TRBJ2-1; size: .; V: TRBV7-9; D: .